This T cell receptor (beta chain) was recovered during a study of T cell responses to AZD1222 COVID-19 vaccine. About this clone itself: Its target is not known.

The CDR3 is made up of 16 amino acids. Regarding the study as a whole: Spike-specific TCRs gained breadth and depth after people received two AZD1222 doses.

Clones were sequenced by immunoSEQ multiplex PCR, and TCRdb holds only the in-frame ones, with some missing. The sample holds 93,000 or so clones, about 92% seen once. V and J are TRBV21-1 and TRBJ2-7; the tabulated D call, TRBD1, remains unverified against the DNA. TRBV21-1 is reported as a pseudogene. The source material was peripheral blood, sampled on day 0 of AZD1222 vaccination. This clonotype originated in an adult in good health. CDR3 in amino acids: CASSKIVAGNSYEQYF. Here the CDR3 DNA reads TGTGCCAGCAGCAAAATTGTGGCAGGCAACTCCTACGAGCAGTACTTC.